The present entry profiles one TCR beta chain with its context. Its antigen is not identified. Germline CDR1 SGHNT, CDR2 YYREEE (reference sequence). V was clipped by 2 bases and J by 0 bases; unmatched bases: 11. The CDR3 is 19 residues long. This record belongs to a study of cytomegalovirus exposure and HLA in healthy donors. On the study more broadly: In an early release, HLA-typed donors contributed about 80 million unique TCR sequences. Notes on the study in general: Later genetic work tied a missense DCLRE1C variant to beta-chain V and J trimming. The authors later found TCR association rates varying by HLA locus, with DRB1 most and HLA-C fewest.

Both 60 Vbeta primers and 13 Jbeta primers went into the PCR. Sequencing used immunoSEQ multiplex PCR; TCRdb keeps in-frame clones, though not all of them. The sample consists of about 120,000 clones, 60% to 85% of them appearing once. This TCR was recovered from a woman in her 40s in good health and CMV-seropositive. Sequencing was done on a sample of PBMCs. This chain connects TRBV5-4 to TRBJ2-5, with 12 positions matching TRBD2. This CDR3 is CASSLKGRLAGGYQETQYF. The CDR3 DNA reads TGTGCCAGCAGCTTAAAGGGCAGGCTAGCGGGGGGGTACCAAGAGACCCAGTACTTC.